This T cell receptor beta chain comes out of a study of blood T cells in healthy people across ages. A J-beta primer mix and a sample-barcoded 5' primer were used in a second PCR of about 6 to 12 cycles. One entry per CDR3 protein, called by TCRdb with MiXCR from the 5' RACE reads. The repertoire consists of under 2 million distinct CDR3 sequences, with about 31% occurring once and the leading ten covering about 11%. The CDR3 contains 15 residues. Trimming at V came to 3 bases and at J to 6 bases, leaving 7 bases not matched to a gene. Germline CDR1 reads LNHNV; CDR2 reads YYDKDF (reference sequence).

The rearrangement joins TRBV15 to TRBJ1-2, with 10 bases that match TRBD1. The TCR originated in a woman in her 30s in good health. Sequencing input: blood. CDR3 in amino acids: CATSSQGGTGDGYTF. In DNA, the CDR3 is TGTGCCACCAGCAGCCAAGGGGGGACAGGGGATGGCTACACCTTC.